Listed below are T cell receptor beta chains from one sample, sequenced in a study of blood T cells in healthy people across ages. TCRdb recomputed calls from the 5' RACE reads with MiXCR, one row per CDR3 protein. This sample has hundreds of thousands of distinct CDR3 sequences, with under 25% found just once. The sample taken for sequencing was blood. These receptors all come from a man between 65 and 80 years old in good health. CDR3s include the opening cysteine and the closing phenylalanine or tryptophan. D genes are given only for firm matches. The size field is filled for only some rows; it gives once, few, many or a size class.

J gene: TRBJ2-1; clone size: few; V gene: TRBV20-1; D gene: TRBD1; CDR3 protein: CSASEQGWGYNEQFF; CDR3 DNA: TGCAGTGCTTCGGAACAGGGGTGGGGCTACAATGAGCAGTTCTTC
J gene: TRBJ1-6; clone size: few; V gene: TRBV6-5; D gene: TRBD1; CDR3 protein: CASSYSPPQGANSPLHF; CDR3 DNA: TGTGCCAGCAGTTACTCTCCTCCACAGGGGGCTAATTCACCCCTCCACTTT
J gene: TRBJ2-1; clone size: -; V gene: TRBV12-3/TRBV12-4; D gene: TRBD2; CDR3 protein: CASSPLGLANSYNEQFF; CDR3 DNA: TGTGCCAGCAGTCCACTCGGACTAGCGAACTCCTACAATGAGCAGTTCTTC
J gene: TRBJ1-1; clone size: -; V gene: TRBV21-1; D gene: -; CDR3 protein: CASSKAGGEDTEAFF; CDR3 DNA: TGTGCCAGCAGCAAAGCGGGAGGGGAAGACACTGAAGCTTTCTTT
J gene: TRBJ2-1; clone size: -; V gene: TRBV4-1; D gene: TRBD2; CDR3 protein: CASSVRSGGTYNEQFF; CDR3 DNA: TGCGCCAGCAGCGTCCGAAGCGGGGGTACCTACAATGAGCAGTTCTTC
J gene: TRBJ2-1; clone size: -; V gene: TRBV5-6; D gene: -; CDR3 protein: CASSLQLQEQFF; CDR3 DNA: TGTGCCAGCAGCTTGCAATTGCAGGAGCAGTTCTTC
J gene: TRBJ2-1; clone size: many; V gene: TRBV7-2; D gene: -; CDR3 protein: CASSSVAAEQFF; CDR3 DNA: TGTGCCAGCAGCTCGGTAGCGGCTGAGCAGTTCTTC
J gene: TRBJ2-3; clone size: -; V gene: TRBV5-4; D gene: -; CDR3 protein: CASSPLQTKGTTDTQYF; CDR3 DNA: TGTGCCAGCAGCCCACTCCAGACAAAAGGTACGACAGATACGCAGTATTTT
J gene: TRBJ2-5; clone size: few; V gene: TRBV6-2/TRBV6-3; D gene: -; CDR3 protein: CASSYNLVATKYQETQYF; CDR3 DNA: TGTGCCAGCAGTTACAATTTGGTGGCTACCAAGTACCAAGAGACCCAGTACTTC
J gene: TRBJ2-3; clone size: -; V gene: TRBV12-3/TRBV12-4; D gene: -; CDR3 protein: CASSDGRGVSADTQYF; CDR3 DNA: TGTGCCAGCAGTGACGGAAGGGGCGTGAGCGCAGATACGCAGTATTTT
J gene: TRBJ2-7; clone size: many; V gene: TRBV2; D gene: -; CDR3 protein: CASSGTTSPYEQYF; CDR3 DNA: TGTGCCAGCAGTGGGACAACGTCCCCCTACGAGCAGTACTTC
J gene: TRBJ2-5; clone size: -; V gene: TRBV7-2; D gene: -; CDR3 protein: CASSPWTRETQYF; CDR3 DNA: TGTGCCAGCAGCCCCTGGACTCGAGAGACCCAGTACTTC
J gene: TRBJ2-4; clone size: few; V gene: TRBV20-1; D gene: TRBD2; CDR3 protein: CSARDGGLAGDRVKNIQYF; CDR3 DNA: TGCAGTGCTAGAGATGGAGGACTAGCGGGAGATAGAGTCAAAAACATTCAGTACTTC
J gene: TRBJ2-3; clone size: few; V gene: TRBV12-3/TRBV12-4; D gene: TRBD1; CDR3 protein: CASSKRQGDTDTQYF; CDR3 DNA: TGTGCCAGCAGTAAAAGACAGGGGGACACGGATACGCAGTATTTT
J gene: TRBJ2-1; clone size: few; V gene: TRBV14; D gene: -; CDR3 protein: CASSPSTGQGASGLNNEQFF; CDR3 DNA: TGTGCCAGCAGCCCTTCTACTGGCCAGGGGGCTAGCGGATTAAACAATGAGCAGTTCTTC
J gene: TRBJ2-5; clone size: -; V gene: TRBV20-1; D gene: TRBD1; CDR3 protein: CSARGPGQGKETQYF; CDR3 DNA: TGCAGTGCTAGAGGGCCGGGACAGGGGAAAGAGACCCAGTACTTC
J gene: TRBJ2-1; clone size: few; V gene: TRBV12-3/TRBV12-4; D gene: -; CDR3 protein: CASSLAPTAPKGNEQFF; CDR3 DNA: TGTGCCAGCAGTTTAGCGCCCACAGCCCCAAAGGGGAATGAGCAGTTCTTC
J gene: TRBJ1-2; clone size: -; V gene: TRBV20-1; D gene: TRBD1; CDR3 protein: CGATPGTANYGYTF; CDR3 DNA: TGCGGTGCTACCCCCGGGACAGCAAACTATGGCTACACCTTC
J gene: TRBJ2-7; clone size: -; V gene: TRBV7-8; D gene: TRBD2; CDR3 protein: CASSLASASGSWYGQYF; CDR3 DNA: TGTGCCAGCAGCTTAGCCTCAGCCAGCGGGAGTTGGTACGGGCAGTACTTC
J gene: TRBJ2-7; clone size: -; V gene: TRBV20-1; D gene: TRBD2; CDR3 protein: CSATSGPTYEQYF; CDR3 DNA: TGCAGTGCTACTAGCGGGCCGACCTACGAGCAGTACTTC
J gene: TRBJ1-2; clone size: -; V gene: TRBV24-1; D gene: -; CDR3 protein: CATSDSVYGYTF; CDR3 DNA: TGTGCCACCAGTGATTCGGTGTATGGCTACACCTTC
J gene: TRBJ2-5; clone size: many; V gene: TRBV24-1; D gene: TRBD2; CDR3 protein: CATSDSRTSGETQYF; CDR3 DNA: TGTGCCACCAGTGATTCGCGGACTAGTGGCGAGACCCAGTACTTC
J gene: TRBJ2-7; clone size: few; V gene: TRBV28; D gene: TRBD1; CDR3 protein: CASRPDRDEQYF; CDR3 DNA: TGTGCCAGCAGGCCTGACAGGGACGAGCAGTACTTC
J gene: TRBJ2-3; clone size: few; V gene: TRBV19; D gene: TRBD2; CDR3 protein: CASSNQGLAVPDTQYF; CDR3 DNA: TGTGCCAGTAGTAACCAAGGACTAGCTGTCCCAGATACGCAGTATTTT
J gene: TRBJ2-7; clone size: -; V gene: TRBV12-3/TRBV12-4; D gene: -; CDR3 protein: CASSFEGRYEQYF; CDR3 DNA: TGTGCCAGCAGCTTTGAGGGACGGTACGAGCAGTACTTC
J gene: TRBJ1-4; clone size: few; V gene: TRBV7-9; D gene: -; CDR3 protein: CASSHAGRELFF; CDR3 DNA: TGTGCCAGCAGCCATGCGGGCCGGGAACTGTTTTTT
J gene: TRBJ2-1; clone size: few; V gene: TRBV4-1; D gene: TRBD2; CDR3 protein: CASSQPRTSGHNGQFF; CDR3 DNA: TGCGCCAGCAGCCAACCGCGGACTAGCGGGCACAATGGGCAGTTCTTC
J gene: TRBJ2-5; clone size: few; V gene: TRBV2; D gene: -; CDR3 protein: CASSLGTGSGTQYF; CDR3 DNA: TGTGCCAGCAGCCTTGGGACTGGGTCTGGAACCCAGTACTTC
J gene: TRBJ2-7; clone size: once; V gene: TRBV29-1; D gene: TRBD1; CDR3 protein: CSVEAGTGGPYEQYF; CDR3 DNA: TGCAGCGTCGAAGCTGGGACAGGGGGCCCCTACGAGCAGTACTTC
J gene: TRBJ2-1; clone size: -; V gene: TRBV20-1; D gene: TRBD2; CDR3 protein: CSAGGTSGPNNEQFF; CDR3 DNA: TGCAGTGCTGGGGGGACTAGCGGGCCGAACAATGAGCAGTTCTTC
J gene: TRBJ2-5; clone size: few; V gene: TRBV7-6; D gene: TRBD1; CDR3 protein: CASSLGRDRAQETQYF; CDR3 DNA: TGTGCCAGCAGCTTGGGTAGAGACAGGGCCCAAGAGACCCAGTACTTC
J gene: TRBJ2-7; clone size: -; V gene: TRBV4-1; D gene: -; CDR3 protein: CASSLQTGTTYEQYF; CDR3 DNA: TGCGCCAGCAGCCTCCAAACAGGAACTACCTACGAGCAGTACTTC
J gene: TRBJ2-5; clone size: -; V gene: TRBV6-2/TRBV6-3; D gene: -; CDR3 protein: CASSVERQTQETQYF; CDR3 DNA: TGTGCCAGCAGTGTGGAAAGACAGACTCAAGAGACCCAGTACTTC
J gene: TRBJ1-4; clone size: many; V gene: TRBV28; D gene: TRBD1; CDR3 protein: CASSQPGQGVEKLFF; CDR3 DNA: TGTGCCAGCAGTCAACCGGGACAGGGGGTCGAAAAACTGTTTTTT
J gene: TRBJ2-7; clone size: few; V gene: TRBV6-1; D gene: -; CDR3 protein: CASSDQGFYEQYF; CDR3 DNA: TGTGCCAGCAGTGATCAGGGGTTCTACGAGCAGTACTTC
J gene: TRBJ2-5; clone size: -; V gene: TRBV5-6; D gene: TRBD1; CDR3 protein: CASSRDRVLETQYF; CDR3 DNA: TGTGCCAGCAGTCGGGACAGGGTTTTGGAGACCCAGTACTTC